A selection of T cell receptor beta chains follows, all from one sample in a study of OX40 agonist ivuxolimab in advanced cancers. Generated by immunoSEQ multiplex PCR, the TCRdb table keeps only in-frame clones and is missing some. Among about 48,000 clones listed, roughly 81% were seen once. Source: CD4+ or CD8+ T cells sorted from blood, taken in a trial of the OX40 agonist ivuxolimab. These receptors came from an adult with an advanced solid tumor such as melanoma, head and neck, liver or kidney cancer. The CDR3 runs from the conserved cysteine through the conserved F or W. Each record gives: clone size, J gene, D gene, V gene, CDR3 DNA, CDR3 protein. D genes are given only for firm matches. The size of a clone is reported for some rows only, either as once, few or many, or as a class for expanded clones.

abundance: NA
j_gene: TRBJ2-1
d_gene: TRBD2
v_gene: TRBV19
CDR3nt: TGTGCCAGTAGTTGGCTAGCGGGAGGGCGGTCCTACAATGAGCAGTTCTTC
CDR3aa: CASSWLAGGRSYNEQFF

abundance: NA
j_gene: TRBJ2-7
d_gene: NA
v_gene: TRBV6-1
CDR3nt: TGTGCCAGCAACCTTCCAGGCTACGAGCAGTACTTC
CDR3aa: CASNLPGYEQYF

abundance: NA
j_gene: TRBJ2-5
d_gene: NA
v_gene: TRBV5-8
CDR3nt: TGTGCCAGCAGCTTGTTCGGGGGCCGGGAGACCCAGTACTTC
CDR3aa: CASSLFGGRETQYF

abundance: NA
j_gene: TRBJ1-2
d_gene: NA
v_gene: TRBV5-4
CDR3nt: TGTGCCAGCAGGAGGGGGACCGCTAACTATGGCTACACCTTC
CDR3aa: CASRRGTANYGYTF

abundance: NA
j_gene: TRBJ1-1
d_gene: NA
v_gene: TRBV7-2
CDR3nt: TGTGCCAGCAGGCAACCCCCTGGCACTGAAGCTTTCTTT
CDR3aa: CASRQPPGTEAFF

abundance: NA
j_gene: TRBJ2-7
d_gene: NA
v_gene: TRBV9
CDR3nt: TGTGCCAGCAGCGTAGGCAGGCCTGGTTACGAGCAGTACTTC
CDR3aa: CASSVGRPGYEQYF

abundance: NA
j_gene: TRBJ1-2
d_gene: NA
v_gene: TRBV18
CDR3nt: TGTGCCAGCTCTCCTGATTCTCCAGGTGGCTACACCTTC
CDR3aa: CASSPDSPGGYTF

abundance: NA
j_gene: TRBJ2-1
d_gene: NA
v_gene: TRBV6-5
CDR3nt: TGTGCCAGCAGTTACACTTTTACGTGGGAGGACAATGAGCAGTTCTTC
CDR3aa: CASSYTFTWEDNEQFF

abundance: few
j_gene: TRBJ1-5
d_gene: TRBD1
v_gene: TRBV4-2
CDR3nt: TGTGCCAGCAGCCAAGAACTATCGGGACAGGGGGATAGTACCCAGCATTTT
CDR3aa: CASSQELSGQGDSTQHF

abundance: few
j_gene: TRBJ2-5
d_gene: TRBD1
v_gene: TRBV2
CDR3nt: TGTGCCAGCAGTGTACGACAGGGGGAAGAGACCCAGTACTTC
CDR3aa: CASSVRQGEETQYF

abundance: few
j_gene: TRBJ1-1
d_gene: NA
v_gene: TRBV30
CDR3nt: TGTGCCTGGAGTGGAAGAGGGGGGATCGACACTGAAGCTTTCTTT
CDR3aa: CAWSGRGGIDTEAFF

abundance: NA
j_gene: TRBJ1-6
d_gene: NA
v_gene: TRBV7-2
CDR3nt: TGTGCCAGCAGCCCCCGGGGGGGCAGGGGAAGGTCACCCCTCCACTTT
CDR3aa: CASSPRGGRGRSPLHF

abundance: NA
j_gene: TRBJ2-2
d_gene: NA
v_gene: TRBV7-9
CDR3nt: TGTGCCAGCAGCACCCCGCGGGGGAACACCGGGGAGCTGTTTTTT
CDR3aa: CASSTPRGNTGELFF

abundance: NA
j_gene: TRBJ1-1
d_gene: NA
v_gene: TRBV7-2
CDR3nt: TGTGCCAGCAGCTTAGTTGGGGGGAACACTGAAGCTTTCTTT
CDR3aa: CASSLVGGNTEAFF

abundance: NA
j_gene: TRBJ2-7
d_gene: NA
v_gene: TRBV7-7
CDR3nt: TGTGCCAGCAGCTTAGGGGACCTATCCTACGAGCAGTACTTC
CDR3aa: CASSLGDLSYEQYF

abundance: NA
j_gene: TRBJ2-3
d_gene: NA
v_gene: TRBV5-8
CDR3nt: TGTGCCAGCAGCCACCGCTGGGGCGGAGCGGATAGCACAGATACGCAGTATTTT
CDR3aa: CASSHRWGGADSTDTQYF

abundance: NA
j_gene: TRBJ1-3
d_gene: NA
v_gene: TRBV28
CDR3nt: TGTGCCAGCAGTTTAGGCGGGTACTCTGGAAACACCATATATTTT
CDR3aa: CASSLGGYSGNTIYF

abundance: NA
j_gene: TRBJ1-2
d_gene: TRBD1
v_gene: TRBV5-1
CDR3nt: TGCGCCAGCAGCTTAGAGACAGGGGAGTCTGACTATGGCTACACCTTC
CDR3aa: CASSLETGESDYGYTF

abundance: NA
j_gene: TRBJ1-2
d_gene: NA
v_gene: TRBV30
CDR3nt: TGTGCCTGGAGTGTACGTTTGGGGGGCTACACCTTC
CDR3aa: CAWSVRLGGYTF

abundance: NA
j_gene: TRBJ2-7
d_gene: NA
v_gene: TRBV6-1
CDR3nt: TGTGCCAGCAGTGAACAGAGCACCTACGAGCAGTACTTC
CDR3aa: CASSEQSTYEQYF

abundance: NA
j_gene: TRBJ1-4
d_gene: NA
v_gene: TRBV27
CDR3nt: TGTGCCAGCAGTTTGGCAGGGTATAATGAAAAACTGTTTTTT
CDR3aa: CASSLAGYNEKLFF

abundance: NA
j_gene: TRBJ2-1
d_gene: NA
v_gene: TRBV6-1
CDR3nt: TGTGCCAGCAGTGGGGTGAGCTCCTACAATGAGCAGTTCTTC
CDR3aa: CASSGVSSYNEQFF

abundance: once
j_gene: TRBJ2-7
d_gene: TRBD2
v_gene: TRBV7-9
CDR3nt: TGTGCCAGCAGCGAGTTGGGACTAGCGGAAACCCGGGTCGAGCAGTACTTC
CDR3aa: CASSELGLAETRVEQYF

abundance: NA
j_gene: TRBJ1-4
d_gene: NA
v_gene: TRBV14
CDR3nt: TGTGCCAGCAGCCAGAGGGGGTGGCAGACTAATGAAAAACTGTTTTTT
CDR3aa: CASSQRGWQTNEKLFF

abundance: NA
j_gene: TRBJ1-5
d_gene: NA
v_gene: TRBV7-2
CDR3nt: TGTGCCAGCAGCCCGAAGGGTGGACAGAGCAATCAGCCCCAGCATTTT
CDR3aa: CASSPKGGQSNQPQHF

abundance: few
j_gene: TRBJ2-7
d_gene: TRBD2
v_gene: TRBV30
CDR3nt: TGTGCCTGGAACGGGAGGGGCGAGCAGTACTTC
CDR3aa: CAWNGRGEQYF

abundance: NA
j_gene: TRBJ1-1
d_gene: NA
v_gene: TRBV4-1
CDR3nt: TGCGCCAGCAGCCAAGATCGCACGAACACTGAAGCTTTCTTT
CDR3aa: CASSQDRTNTEAFF

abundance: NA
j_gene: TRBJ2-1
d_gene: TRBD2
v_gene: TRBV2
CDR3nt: TGTGCCAGCCCCGGCGGGGGTGTATATGAGCAGTTCTTC
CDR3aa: CASPGGGVYEQFF

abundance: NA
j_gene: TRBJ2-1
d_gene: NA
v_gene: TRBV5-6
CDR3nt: TGTGCCAGCAGCCCAGGACTGTTATACAATGAGCAGTTCTTC
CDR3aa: CASSPGLLYNEQFF

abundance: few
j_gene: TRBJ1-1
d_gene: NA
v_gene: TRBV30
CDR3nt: TGTGCCTGGAGCCGCGCCAGGATCGCTGAAGCTTTCTTT
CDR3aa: CAWSRARIAEAFF

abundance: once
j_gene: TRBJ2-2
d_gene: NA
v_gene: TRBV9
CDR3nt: TGTGCCAGCAGCGCCCCTCGCAGCGGGGAGCTGTTTTTT
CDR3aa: CASSAPRSGELFF

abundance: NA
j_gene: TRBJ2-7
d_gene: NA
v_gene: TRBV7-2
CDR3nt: TGTGCCAGCAGCTTAGCCCATACCTACGAGCAGTACTTC
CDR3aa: CASSLAHTYEQYF

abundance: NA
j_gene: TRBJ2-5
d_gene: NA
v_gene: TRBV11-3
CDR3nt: TGTGCCAGCAGCTTAGGTCTCAGTCACCAAGAGACCCAGTACTTC
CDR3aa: CASSLGLSHQETQYF

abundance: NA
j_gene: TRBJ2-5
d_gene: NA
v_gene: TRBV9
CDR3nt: TGTGCCAGCAGCGTAGGGTTTTATCGGGGGCAAGAGACCCAGTACTTC
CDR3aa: CASSVGFYRGQETQYF

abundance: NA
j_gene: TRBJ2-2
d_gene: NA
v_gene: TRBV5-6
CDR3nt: TGTGCCAGCAGCTTCATCGACGGGGAGCTGTTTTTT
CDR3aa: CASSFIDGELFF

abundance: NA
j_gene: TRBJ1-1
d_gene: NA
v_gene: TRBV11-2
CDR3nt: TGTGCCAGCAGCTTTCGGATGAACACTGAAGCTTTCTTT
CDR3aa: CASSFRMNTEAFF

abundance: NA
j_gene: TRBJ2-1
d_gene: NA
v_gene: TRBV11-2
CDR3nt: TGTGCCAGCAGCTCCCCTAGGGATAAGGACCCGTATTACGATGAGCAGTTCTTC
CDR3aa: CASSSPRDKDPYYDEQFF

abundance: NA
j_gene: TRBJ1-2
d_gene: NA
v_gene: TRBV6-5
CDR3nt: TGTGCCATCCCCCTTTTTCAGGGACCGAAATATGGCTACACCTTC
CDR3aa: CAIPLFQGPKYGYTF

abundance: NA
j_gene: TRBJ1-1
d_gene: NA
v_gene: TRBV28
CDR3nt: TGTGCCAGCAGCGCCCTGGGGAGCGGACTGAACACTGAAGCTTTCTTT
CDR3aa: CASSALGSGLNTEAFF

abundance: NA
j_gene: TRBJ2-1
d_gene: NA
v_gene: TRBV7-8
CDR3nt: TGTGCCAGCAGCTCGAGGAAATCCTACAATGAGCAGTTCTTC
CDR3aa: CASSSRKSYNEQFF

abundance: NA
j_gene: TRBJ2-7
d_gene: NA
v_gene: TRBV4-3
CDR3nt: TGCGCCAGCAGCCAAGATATGTACGGTAGCTCCTACGAGCAGTACTTC
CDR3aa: CASSQDMYGSSYEQYF

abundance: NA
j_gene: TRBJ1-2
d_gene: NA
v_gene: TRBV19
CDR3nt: TGTGCCAGTAGTATAGAAATAAGGTGGGGACGGCGATATGGCTACACCTTC
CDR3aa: CASSIEIRWGRRYGYTF

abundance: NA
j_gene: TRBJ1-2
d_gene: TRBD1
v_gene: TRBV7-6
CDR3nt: TGTGCCAGCAGCGCGGGACAGGGGGGCGGCTACACCTTC
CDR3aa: CASSAGQGGGYTF

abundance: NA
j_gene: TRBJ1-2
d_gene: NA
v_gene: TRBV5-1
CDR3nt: TGCGCCAGCAGCTTGGGGGCTAACTATGGCTACACCTTC
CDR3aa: CASSLGANYGYTF

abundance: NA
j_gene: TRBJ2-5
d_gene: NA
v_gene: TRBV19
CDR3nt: TGTGCCAGTAGGGAAACCGGGACTCGGACCCAGTACTTC
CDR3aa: CASRETGTRTQYF

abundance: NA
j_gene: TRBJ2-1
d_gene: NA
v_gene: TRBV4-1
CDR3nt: TGCGCCAGCAGCCCCATCGGGCTGGTCCCAATCTCCTACAATGAGCAGTTCTTC
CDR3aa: CASSPIGLVPISYNEQFF